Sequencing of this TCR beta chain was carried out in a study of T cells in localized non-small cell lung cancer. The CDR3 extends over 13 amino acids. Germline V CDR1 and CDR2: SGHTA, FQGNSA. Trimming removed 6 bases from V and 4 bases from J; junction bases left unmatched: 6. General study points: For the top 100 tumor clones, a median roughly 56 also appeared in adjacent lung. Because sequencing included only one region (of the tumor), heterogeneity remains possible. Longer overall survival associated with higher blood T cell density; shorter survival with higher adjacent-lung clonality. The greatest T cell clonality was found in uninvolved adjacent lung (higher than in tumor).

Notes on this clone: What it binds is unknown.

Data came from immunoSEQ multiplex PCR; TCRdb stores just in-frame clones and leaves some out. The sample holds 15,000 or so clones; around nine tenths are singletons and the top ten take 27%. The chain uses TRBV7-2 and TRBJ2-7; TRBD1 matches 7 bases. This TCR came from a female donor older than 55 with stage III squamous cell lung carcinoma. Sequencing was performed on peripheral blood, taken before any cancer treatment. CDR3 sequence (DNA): TGTGCCAGCAGTCCGGACAGGTATTACGAGCAGTACTTC. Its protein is CASSPDRYYEQYF.